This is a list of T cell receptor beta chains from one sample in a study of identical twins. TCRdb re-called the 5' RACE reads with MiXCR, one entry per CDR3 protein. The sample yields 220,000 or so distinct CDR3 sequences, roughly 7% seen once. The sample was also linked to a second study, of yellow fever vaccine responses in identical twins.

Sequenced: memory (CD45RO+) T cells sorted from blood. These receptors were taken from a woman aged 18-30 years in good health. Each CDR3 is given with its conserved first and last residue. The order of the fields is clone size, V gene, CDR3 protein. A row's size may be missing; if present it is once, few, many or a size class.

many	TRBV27	CASNPTRLINEQFF
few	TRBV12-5	CASGLHSGRTSYNEQFF
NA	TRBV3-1	CASSQALTGRGANVLTF
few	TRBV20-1	CSTPRTSGAYNEQFF
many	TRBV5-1	CASRSLTGQADHTQYF
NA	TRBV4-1	CASSFRDGGSSGANVLTF
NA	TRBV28	CASSPGVGYGYTF
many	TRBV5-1	CASSLFLAGNTGELFF
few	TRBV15	CATSRVAGRRYNEQFF
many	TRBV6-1	CASSPDRVNTEAFF
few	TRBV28	CASRPQGVNEQFF